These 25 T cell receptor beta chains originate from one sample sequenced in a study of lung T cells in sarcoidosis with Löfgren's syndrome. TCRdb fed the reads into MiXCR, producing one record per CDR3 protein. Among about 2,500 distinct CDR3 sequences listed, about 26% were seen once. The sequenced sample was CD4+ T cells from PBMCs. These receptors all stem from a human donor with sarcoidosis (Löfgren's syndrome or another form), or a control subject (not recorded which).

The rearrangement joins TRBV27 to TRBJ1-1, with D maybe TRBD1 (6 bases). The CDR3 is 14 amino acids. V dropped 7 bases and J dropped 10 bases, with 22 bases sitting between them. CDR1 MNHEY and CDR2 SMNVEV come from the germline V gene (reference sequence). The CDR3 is CASKVVGGRIRAFF. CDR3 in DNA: TGTGCCAGCAAGGTCGTGGGGGGGCGCATAAGAGCTTTCTTT.

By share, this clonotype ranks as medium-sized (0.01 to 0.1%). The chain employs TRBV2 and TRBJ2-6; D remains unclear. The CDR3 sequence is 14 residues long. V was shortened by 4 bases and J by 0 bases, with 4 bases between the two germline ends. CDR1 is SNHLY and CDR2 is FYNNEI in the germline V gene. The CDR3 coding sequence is TGTGCCAGCAGTGTTAGCTCTGGGGCCAACGTCCTGACTTTC. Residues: CASSVSSGANVLTF.

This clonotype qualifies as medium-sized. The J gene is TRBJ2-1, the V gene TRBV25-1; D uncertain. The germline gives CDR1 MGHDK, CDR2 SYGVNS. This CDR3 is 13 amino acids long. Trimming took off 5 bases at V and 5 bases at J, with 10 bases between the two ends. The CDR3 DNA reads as TGTGCCAGCAGTAAAATGAGTGACAATGAGCAGTTCTTC. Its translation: CASSKMSDNEQFF.

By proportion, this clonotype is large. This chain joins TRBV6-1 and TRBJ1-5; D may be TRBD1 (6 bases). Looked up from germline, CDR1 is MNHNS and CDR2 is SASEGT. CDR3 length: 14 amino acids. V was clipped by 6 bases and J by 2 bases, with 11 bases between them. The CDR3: CASSTRGGNQPQHF. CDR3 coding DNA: TGTGCCAGCAGCACGAGGGGGGGCAATCAGCCCCAGCATTTT.

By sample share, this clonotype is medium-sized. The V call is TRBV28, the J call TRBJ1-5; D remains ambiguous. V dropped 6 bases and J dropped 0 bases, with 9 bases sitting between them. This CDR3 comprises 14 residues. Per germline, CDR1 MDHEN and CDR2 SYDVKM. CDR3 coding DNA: TGTGCCAGCAGCTCGGAGTATAGCAATCAGCCCCAGCATTTT. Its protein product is CASSSEYSNQPQHF.

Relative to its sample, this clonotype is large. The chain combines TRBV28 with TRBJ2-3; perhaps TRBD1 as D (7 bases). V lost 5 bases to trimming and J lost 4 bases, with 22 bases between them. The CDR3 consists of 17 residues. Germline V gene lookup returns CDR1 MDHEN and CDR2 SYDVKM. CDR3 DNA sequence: TGTGCCAGCAGTATTAGCGGTACGGGACAGAGCGCAGATACGCAGTATTTT. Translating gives CASSISGTGQSADTQYF.

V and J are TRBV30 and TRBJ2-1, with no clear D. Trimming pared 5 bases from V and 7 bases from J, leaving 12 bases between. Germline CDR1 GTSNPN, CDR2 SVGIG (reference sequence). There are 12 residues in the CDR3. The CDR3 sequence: CAWDRGINEQFF. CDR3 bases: TGTGCCTGGGATCGCGGAATAAATGAGCAGTTCTTC. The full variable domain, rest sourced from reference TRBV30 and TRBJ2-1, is SQTIHQWPATLVQPVGSPLSLECTVEGTSNPNLYWYRQAAGRGLQLLFYSVGIGQISSEVPQNLSASRPQDRQFILSSKKLLLSDSGFYLCAWDRGINEQFFGPGTRLTVL.

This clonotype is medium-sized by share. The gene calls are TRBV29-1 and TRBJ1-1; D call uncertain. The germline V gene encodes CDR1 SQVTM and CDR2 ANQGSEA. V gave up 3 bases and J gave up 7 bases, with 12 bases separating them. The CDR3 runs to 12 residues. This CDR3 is CSVERRDREAFF. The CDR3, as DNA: TGCAGCGTTGAGCGTCGGGATCGTGAAGCTTTCTTT.

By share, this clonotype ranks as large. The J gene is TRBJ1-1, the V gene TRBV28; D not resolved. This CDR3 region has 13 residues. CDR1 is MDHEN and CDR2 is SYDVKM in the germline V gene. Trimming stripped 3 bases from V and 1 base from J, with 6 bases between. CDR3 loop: CASSLVRNTEAFF. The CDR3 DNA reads TGTGCCAGCAGTTTGGTCCGGAACACTGAAGCTTTCTTT.

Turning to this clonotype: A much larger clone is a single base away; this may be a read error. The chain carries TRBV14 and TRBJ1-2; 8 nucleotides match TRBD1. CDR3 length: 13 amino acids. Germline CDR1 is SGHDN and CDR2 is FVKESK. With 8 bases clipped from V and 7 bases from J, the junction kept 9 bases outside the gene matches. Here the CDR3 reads CASGREGQGGYTF. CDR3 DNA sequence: TGTGCCAGCGGCCGAGAAGGACAGGGTGGCTACACCTTC.

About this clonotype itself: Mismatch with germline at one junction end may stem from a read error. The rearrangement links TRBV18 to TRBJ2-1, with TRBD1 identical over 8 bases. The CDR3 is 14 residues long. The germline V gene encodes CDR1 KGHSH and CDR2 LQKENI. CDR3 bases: TGTGCCAGCTCGCCGGACAGGGAGAAGAATGAGCAGTCCTTC. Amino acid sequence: CASSPDREKNEQSF.

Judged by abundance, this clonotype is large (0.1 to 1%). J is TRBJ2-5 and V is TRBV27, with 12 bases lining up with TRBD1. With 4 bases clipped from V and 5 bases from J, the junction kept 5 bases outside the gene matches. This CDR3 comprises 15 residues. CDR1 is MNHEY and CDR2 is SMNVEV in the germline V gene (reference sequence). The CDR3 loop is CASSSGTGGVETQYF. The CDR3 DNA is TGTGCCAGCAGTTCCGGGACAGGGGGCGTCGAGACCCAGTACTTC.

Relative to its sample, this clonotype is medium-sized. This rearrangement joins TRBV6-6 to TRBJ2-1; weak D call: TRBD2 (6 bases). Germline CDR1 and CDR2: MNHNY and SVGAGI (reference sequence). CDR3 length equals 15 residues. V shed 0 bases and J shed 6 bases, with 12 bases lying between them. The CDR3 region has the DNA TGTGCCAGCAGTTACTCTTCCAGGACTATCAATGAGCAGTTCTTC. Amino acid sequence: CASSYSSRTINEQFF.

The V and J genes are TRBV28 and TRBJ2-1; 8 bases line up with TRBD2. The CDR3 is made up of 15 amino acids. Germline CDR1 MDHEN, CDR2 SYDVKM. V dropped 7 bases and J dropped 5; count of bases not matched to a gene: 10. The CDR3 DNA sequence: TGTGCCAGCACCCTCGGGACTAGTGCCCACAATGAGCAGTTCTTC. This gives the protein CASTLGTSAHNEQFF.

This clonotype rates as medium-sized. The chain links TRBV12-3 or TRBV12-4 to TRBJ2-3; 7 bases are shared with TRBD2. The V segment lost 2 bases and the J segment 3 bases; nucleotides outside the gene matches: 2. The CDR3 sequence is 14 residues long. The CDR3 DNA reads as TGTGCCAGCAGTTTATGGACTAGAACAGATACGCAGTATTTT. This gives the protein CASSLWTRTDTQYF.

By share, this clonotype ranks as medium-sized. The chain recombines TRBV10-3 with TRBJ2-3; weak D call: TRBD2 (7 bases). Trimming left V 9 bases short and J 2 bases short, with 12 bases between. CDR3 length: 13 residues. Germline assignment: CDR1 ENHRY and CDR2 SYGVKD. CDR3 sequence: CAIGGVNTDTQYF. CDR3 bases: TGTGCCATAGGGGGGGTGAACACAGATACGCAGTATTTT.

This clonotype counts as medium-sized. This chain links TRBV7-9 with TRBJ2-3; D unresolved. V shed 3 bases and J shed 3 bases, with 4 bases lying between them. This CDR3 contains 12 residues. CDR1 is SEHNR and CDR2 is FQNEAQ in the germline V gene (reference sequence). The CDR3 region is CASSLGTDTQYF. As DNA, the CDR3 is TGTGCCAGCAGCTTGGGTACAGATACGCAGTATTTT.

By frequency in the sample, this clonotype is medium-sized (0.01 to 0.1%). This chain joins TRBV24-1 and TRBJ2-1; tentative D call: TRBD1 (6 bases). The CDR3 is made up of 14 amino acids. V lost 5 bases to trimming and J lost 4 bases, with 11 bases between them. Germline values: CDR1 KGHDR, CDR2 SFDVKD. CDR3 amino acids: CATSVGAGYNEQFF. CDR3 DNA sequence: TGTGCCACCAGTGTGGGGGCTGGATACAATGAGCAGTTCTTC.

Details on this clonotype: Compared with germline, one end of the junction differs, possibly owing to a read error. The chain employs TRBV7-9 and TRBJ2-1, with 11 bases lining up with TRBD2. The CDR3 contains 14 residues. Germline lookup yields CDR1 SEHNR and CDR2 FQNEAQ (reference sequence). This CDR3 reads CAGSLLAGEGEQFF. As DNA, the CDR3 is TGTGCCGGCAGCTTACTAGCGGGAGAAGGCGAGCAGTTCTTC.

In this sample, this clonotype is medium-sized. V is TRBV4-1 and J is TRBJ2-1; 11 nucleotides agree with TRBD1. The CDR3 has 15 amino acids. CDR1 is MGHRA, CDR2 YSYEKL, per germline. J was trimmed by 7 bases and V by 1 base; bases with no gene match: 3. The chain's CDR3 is CASSQVGQGANEQFF. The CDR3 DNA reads TGCGCCAGCAGCCAAGTCGGACAGGGGGCGAATGAGCAGTTCTTC.

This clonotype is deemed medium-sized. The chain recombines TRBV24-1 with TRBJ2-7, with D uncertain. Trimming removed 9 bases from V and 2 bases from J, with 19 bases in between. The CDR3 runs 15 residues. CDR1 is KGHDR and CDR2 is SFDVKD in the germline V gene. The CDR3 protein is CATHRIRAPTYEQYF. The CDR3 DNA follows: TGTGCCACCCACCGGATAAGGGCGCCTACCTACGAGCAGTACTTC.

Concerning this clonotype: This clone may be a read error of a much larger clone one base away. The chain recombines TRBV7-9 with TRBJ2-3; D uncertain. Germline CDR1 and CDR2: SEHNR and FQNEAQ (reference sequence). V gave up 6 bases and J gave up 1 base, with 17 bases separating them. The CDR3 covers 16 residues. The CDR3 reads CASSRGPEVGTDTQYF. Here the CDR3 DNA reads TGTGCCAGCAGTCGAGGACCAGAGGTTGGCACAGATACGCAGTATTTT.

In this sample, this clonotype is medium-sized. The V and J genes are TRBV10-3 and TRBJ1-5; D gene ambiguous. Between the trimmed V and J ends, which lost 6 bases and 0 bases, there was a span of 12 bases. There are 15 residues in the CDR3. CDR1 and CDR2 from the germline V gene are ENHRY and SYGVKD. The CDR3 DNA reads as TGTGCCATCAGGGGAGATGGAGATAGCAATCAGCCCCAGCATTTT. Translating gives CAIRGDGDSNQPQHF.

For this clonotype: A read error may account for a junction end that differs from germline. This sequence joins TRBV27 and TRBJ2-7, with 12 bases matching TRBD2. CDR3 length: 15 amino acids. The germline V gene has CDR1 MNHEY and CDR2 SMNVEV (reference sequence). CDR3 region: CANSLRTSGMLEQYF. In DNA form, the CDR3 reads TGTGCCAACAGTCTCCGGACTAGCGGGATGCTCGAGCAGTATTTC.

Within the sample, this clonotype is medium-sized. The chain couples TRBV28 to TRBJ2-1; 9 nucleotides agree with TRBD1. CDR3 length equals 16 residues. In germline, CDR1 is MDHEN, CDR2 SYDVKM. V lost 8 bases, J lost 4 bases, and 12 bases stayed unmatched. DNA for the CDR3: TGTGCCAGCGTACCCCCCGGGACAGGGATTTACAATGAGCAGTTCTTC. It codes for CASVPPGTGIYNEQFF.